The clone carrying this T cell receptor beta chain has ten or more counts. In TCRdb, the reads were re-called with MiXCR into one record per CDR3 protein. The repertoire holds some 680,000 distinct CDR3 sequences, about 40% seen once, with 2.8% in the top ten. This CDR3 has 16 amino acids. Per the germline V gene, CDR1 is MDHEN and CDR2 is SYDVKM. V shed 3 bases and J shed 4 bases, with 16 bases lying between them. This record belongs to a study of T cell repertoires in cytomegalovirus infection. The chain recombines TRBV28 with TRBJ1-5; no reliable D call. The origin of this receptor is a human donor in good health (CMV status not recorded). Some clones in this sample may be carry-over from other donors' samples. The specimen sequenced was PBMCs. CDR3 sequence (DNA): TGTGCCAGCAGTTTTCTCGGCCGAACCGGAAATCAGCCCCAGCATTTT. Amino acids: CASSFLGRTGNQPQHF.